The 2 T cell receptor beta chains below come from one sample, sequenced in a study of shared clonotypes between healthy human individuals (dated by TCRdb to 2020 to 2021). CD8 naive samples were obtained by positive selection for CCR7 among CD45RO-negative cells, yielding a CD45RA+CCR7+ population from which TemRA cells were excluded. The library relied on the immunoSEQ multiplex PCR assay. The immuneACCESS repertoire file appears here via TCRdb, limited to in-frame rearrangements. These files lack a portion of the clones; in checked studies, under half of the deficit traces to unresolved V genes, and the cause of the others is not known. This sample has around 2,000,000 clones in its table, and about 95% of those were observed once. Roughly 1% of the sample is in the top ten clones. The sample was naive CD8+ T cells sorted from blood. The cell subset or site label corresponds to: CD45RA+CCR7+. These receptors all come from a man aged 18 to 29 in good health.

The chain combines TRBV9 with TRBJ1-5; D is unresolved. The germline CDR1 and CDR2 sequences are SGDLS and YYNGEE. CDR3 size: 15 residues. The germline V and J ends were trimmed by 4 bases and 2 bases, with 13 bases remaining between them. This CDR3 is CASSSGQLGNQPQHF. The DNA of the CDR3 is TGTGCCAGCAGCTCCGGCCAACTGGGCAATCAGCCCCAGCATTTT.

The chain has TRBV30 and TRBJ2-7, with a possible D match to TRBD2 (7 bases). The germline gives CDR1 GTSNPN, CDR2 SVGIG (reference sequence). Trimming cost V 2 bases and J 5 bases, with 16 bases left between them. The CDR3 sequence is 14 residues long. The CDR3 nucleotides read TGTGCCTGGAGTCAAAGGGGGGGAAAGAACGAGCAGTACTTC. Translating gives CAWSQRGGKNEQYF.